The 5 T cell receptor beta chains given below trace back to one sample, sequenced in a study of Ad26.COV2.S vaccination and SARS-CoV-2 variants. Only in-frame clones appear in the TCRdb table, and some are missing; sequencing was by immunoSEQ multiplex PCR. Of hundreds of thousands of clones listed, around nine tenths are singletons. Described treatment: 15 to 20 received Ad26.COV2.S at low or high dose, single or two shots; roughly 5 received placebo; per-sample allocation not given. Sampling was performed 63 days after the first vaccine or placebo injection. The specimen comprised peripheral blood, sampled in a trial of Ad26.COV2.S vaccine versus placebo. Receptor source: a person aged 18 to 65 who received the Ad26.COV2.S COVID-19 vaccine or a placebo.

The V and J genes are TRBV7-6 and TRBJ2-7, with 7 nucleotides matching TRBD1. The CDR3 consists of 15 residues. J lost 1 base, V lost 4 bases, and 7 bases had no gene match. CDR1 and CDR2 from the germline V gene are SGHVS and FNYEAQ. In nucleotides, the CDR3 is TGTGCCAGCAGCTACTCGACAGGGTTGTCCTACGAGCAGTACTTC. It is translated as CASSYSTGLSYEQYF. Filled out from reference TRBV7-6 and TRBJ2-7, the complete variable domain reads GAGVSQSPRYKVTKRGQDVALRCDPISGHVSLYWYRQALGQGPEFLTYFNYEAQQDKSGLPNDRFSAERPEGSISTLTIQRTEQRDSAMYRCASSYSTGLSYEQYFGPGTRLTVT.

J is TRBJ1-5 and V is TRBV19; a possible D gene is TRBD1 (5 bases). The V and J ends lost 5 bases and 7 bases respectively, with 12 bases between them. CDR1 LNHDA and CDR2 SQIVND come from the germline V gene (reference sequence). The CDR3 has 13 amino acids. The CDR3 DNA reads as TGTGCCAGTAGTCCTGCCAGGGCACAGCCCCAGCATTTT. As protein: CASSPARAQPQHF. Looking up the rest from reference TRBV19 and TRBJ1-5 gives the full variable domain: DGGITQSPKYLFRKEGQNVTLSCEQNLNHDAMYWYRQDPGQGLRLIYYSQIVNDFQKGDIAEGYSVSREKKESFPLTVTSAQKNPTAFYLCASSPARAQPQHFGDGTRLSIL.

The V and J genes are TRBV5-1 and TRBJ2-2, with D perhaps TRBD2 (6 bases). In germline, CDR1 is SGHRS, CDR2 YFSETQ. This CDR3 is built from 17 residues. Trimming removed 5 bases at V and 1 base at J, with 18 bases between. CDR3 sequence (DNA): TGCGCCAGCAGTACCGGGACTTTCCGTCGGAACACCGGGGAGCTGTTTTTT. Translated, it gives CASSTGTFRRNTGELFF.

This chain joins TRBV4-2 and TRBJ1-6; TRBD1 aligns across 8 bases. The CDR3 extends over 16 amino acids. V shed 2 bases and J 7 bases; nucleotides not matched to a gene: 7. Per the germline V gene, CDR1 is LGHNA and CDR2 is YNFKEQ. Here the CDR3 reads CASSQLLDRGNSPLHF. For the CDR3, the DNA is TGTGCCAGCAGCCAATTATTAGACAGGGGAAATTCACCCCTCCACTTT.

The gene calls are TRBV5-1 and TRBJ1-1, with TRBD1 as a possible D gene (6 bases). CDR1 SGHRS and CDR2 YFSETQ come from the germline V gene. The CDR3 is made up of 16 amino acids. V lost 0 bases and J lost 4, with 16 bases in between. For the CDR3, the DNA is TGCGCCAGCAGCTTGGACCCACAGGGAGGAGGCACTGAAGCTTTCTTT. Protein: CASSLDPQGGGTEAFF. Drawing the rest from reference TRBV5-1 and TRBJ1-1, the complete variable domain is KAGVTQTPRYLIKTRGQQVTLSCSPISGHRSVSWYQQTPGQGLQFLFEYFSETQRNKGNFPGRFSGRQFSNSRSEMNVSTLELGDSALYLCASSLDPQGGGTEAFFGQGTRLTVV.